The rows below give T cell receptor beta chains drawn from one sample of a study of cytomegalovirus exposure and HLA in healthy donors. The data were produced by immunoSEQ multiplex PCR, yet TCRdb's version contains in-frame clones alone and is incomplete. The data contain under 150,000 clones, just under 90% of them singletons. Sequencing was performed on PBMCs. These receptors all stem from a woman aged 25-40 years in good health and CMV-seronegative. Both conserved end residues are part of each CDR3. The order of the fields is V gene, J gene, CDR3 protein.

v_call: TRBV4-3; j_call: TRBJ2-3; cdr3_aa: CASSPIGDRGFADTQYF
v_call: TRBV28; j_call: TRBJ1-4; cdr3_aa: CASSDQGSEKLFF
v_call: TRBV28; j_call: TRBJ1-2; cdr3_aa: CASSQGQGYGYTF
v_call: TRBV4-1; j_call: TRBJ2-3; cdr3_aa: CASSQAAGGDTQYF
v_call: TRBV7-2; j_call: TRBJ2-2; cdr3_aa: CASSRTDRDYTGELFF
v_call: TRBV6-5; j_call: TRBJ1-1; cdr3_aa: CASNLDRAGNTEAFF
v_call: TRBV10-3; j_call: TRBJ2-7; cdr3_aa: CAISASRNNYEQYF
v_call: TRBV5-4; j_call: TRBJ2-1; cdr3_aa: CASSSSGLDYEQFF
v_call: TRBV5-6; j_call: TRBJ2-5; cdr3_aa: CASSWLGLAGAWETQYF
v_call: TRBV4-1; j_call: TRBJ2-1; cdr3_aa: CASGPWDEQFF
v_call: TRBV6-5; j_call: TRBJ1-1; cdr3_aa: CASTLSGTGGTEAFF
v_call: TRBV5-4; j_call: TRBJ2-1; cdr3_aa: CASSPIAVSYNEQFF
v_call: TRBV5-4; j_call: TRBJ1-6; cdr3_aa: CASSLGTGRSYNSPLHF
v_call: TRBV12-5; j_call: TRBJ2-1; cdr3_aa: CASAYIPGLAGGASYNEQFF
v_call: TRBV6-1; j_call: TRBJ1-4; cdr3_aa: CASSTRDSEKLFF
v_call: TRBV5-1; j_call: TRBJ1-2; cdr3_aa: CASSLGSGSNYGYTF
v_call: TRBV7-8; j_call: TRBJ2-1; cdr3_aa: CASNTWWAGGPGEQFF
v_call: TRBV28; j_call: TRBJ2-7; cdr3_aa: CASSFSLGLARTISYEQYF
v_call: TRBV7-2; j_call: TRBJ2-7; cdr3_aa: CASSQAPGLGNSYEQYF
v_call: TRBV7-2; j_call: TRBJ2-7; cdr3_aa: CASSFWTSGREQYF
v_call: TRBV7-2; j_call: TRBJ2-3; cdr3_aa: CASSFPSGGANTQYF